Listed here are 18 T cell receptor beta chains from one sample, sequenced in a study of shared clonotypes between healthy human individuals. CD45RO-negative cells were positively selected for CCR7, leaving out terminally differentiated effector memory CD45RA+ cells. Profiling relied on immunoSEQ multiplex PCR, and the TCRdb table lists in-frame clones only, not all of them. The sample yields some 1,900,000 clones, about 95% seen once. Input material: naive CD8+ T cells sorted from blood. The receptors originated from a man aged 18 to 35 in good health.

The genes are TRBV6-1 and TRBJ2-7, with a possible D match to TRBD2 (5 bases). Trimming left V 1 base short and J 4 bases short, with 8 bases between. CDR3 size: 13 residues. Germline V CDR1 and CDR2: MNHNS, SASEGT. The CDR3 DNA follows: TGTGCCAGCAGTGAAGTGAGCGGTTACGAGCAGTACTTC. Amino acids: CASSEVSGYEQYF.

This clone was observed a single time. This sequence joins TRBV6-5 and TRBJ2-3; no clear D. Per germline, CDR1 MNHEY and CDR2 SVGAGI. There are 15 residues in the CDR3. V shed 0 bases and J shed 2 bases, with 9 bases lying between them. The DNA of the CDR3 is TGTGCCAGCAGTTACTCGGGCATATACACAGATACGCAGTATTTT. This codes for CASSYSGIYTDTQYF.

V and J are TRBV4-1 and TRBJ1-4; D gene uncertain. Between the trimmed V and J ends, which lost 0 bases and 7 bases, there was a span of 9 bases. This CDR3 has 14 amino acids. Per the germline V gene, CDR1 is MGHRA and CDR2 is YSYEKL. This CDR3 reads CASSQEQRGEKLFF. The CDR3 coding sequence is TGCGCCAGCAGCCAAGAACAGAGAGGTGAAAAACTGTTTTTT.

The chain combines TRBV2 with TRBJ2-7, with a tentative D call TRBD2 (5 bases). The V and J ends lost 0 bases and 0 bases respectively, with 15 bases between them. Germline CDR1 is SNHLY and CDR2 is FYNNEI. The CDR3 has 17 residues. Written as DNA, the CDR3 is TGTGCCAGCAGTGAAGCGCTTTGGGGAGCCCCCTCCTACGAGCAGTACTTC. Translating it yields CASSEALWGAPSYEQYF.

Regarding this clone: The DNA is omitted, as the CDR3 cannot be located on it reliably, and the CDR3 follows TCRdb's listing. The chain has TRBV6-5 and TRBJ2-7. CDR1 and CDR2 (germline): MNHEY, SVGAGI. The CDR3 length equals 14 residues, ends included. The CDR3 spells CASSSSGRRYEQYF.

The CDR3 DNA sequence: TGTGCCAGCAGCTTAATGCTGGGGTTGGGCACCGGGGAGCTGTTTTTT. It codes for CASSLMLGLGTGELFF. The chain employs TRBV11-2 and TRBJ2-2; D is undetermined. The CDR3 length is 16 residues. Germline CDR1 SGHAT, CDR2 FQNNGV. The ends were cut back, 2 bases at V and 4 bases at J, with 14 bases in the middle.

The chain has TRBV28 and TRBJ2-7; TRBD1 is a possible D gene (6 bases). The germline gives CDR1 MDHEN, CDR2 SYDVKM. CDR3 length: 15 residues. The V end was cut by 2 bases, the J end by 0 bases, with 11 bases between. DNA for the CDR3: TGTGCCAGCAGTTTACGAGGGACAACCTCCTACGAGCAGTACTTC. Protein sequence: CASSLRGTTSYEQYF.

The rearrangement joins TRBV5-6 to TRBJ1-3; perhaps TRBD1 as D (5 bases). Germline loops: CDR1 SGHDT, CDR2 YYEEEE. This CDR3 spans 16 amino acids. Deletions cut 2 bases from V and 0 bases from J, with 12 bases between. The CDR3 DNA sequence: TGTGCCAGCAGCTTTCCGGGACTAAGCTCTGGAAACACCATATATTTT. Translation gives CASSFPGLSSGNTIYF.

The gene calls are TRBV28 and TRBJ1-1; maybe TRBD1 (5 bases). Trimming took 2 bases from V and 5 from J, leaving 12 bases between them. Germline CDR1 and CDR2: MDHEN and SYDVKM. There are 14 residues in the CDR3. This CDR3 is CASSLRGIRTEAFF. The CDR3 coding sequence is TGTGCCAGCAGTTTAAGGGGTATTAGGACTGAAGCTTTCTTT.

V is TRBV11-3 and J is TRBJ2-7, with TRBD1 identical over 8 bases. The trim removed 5 bases at V and 6 bases at J, leaving 6 bases unmatched. CDR3 length: 13 residues. CDR1 and CDR2 (germline): SGHNT, YENEEA. CDR3 in DNA: TGTGCCAGCAGCACCGGGACAGGAGGCGAGCAGTACTTC. It yields the protein CASSTGTGGEQYF.

Turning to this clone: This CDR3 is also generated by other DNA sequences in the sample. This rearrangement joins TRBV11-2 to TRBJ2-1; maybe TRBD1 (5 bases). Germline V lookup: CDR1 SGHAT, CDR2 FQNNGV. This CDR3 has 12 residues. The ends were cut back, 7 bases at V and 3 bases at J, with 7 bases in the middle. Here the CDR3 reads CASTDSYNEQFF. The CDR3 DNA reads as TGTGCCAGCACCGACAGCTACAATGAGCAGTTCTTC.

This chain links TRBV7-9 with TRBJ2-7; TRBD1 matches 7 bases. The ends lost 5 bases at V and 3 bases at J; junction bases unmatched: 10. Germline CDR1 is SEHNR and CDR2 is FQNEAQ (reference sequence). The CDR3 totals 15 residues. The CDR3 sequence: CASSPVGQNFYEQYF. The CDR3, as DNA: TGTGCCAGCAGCCCGGTGGGACAGAACTTCTACGAGCAGTACTTC.

This chain uses TRBV6-1 with TRBJ1-1; D gene uncertain. The CDR3 sequence is 14 residues long. The V and J ends lost 4 bases and 1 base respectively, with 10 bases between them. In germline, CDR1 is MNHNS, CDR2 SASEGT. The CDR3 loop reads CASSVAIENTEAFF. CDR3 DNA: TGTGCCAGCAGTGTGGCTATTGAGAACACTGAAGCTTTCTTT.

This chain uses TRBV15 with TRBJ2-2; 7 bases are shared with TRBD1. The CDR3 contains 16 residues. CDR1 is LNHNV, CDR2 YYDKDF, per germline (reference sequence). With V trimmed by 5 bases and J by 6 bases, 12 bases remained unmatched. CDR3 sequence reads: CATSESIHRGSGELFF. The CDR3 DNA reads TGTGCCACCAGCGAAAGCATCCACAGGGGATCCGGGGAGCTGTTTTTT.

This clone was picked up one time. The same CDR3 can be traced to other DNA sequences in this sample. This chain uses TRBV9 with TRBJ1-3, with D possibly TRBD1 on 6 matching bases. The V and J ends lost 0 bases and 4 bases respectively, with 11 bases between them. CDR3 length equals 15 residues. CDR1 and CDR2 from the germline V gene are SGDLS and YYNGEE. CDR3 DNA sequence: TGTGCCAGCAGCGTAGGGCAGGGGACAGGAAACACCATATATTTT. Protein: CASSVGQGTGNTIYF.

The chain employs TRBV28 and TRBJ2-3; D may be TRBD2 (6 bases). Germline V lookup: CDR1 MDHEN, CDR2 SYDVKM. The CDR3 spans 13 residues. Trimming left V 6 bases short and J 6 bases short, with 13 bases between. The CDR3 DNA follows: TGTGCCAGCAGCCGACTAGGCCCTGATACGCAGTATTTT. This translates into CASSRLGPDTQYF. Drawing the rest from reference TRBV28 and TRBJ2-3, the complete variable domain is DVKVTQSSRYLVKRTGEKVFLECVQDMDHENMFWYRQDPGLGLRLIYFSYDVKMKEKGDIPEGYSVSREKKERFSLILESASTNQTSMYLCASSRLGPDTQYFGPGTRLTVL.

The V gene is TRBV6-6, the J gene TRBJ2-1, with D perhaps given as TRBD1 or TRBD2 (5 bases each). The CDR3 contains 14 residues. From germline, CDR1 is MNHNY and CDR2 SVGAGI (reference sequence). V lost 3 bases, J lost 6 bases, and 12 bases lay in between. CDR3 sequence: CASSYWDGPNEQFF. DNA of the CDR3: TGTGCCAGCAGTTATTGGGACGGACCCAATGAGCAGTTCTTC.

About this clone: Additional DNA sequences in this sample encode the identical CDR3. The V call is TRBV4-1, the J call TRBJ2-7, with 9 bases fitting TRBD1. V lost 0 bases, J lost 1 base, and 1 base stayed unmatched. The CDR3 has 15 residues. The germline CDR1 and CDR2 sequences are MGHRA and YSYEKL. The CDR3 spells CASSQEGTGSYEQYF. For the CDR3, the DNA is TGCGCCAGCAGCCAAGAGGGGACAGGGTCCTACGAGCAGTACTTC.